Sequencing of this TCR beta chain was carried out in a study of blood T cell repertoires in COVID-19. Study information: The United States, Italy and Spain were the sources of the acute and convalescent COVID-19 samples.

Original data processing: Reference gene primers were amplified, and this amplification served to estimate nucleated cell counts. Some clones are missing from TCRdb's copy, which holds only in-frame ones; the method was immunoSEQ multiplex PCR. The D gene and trimming were derived from the DNA, and the V and J assignments and clone size from that table. The sample lists just over 300,000 clones, just over 85% occurring once. The CDR3 consists of 16 residues. Germline V gene data show CDR1 as SGHDT and CDR2 as YYEEEE. V dropped 1 base and J dropped 3 bases, with 16 bases sitting between them. Participants spanned ages about 18 to 100 years and resided in roughly 22 US areas. Participant-reported clinical history was the basis for cohort assignment.

The sample was PBMCs or T cells enriched from blood (not recorded which). This clonotype originated in a man aged 30 to 39 who had recovered from COVID-19. V usage is TRBV5-6 and J usage is TRBJ1-2; D is ambiguous. CDR3 in DNA: TGTGCCAGCAGCTTGACGGGGTGGGGAACGGACTATGGCTACACCTTC. Translating gives CASSLTGWGTDYGYTF.